These 18 T cell receptor beta chains originate from one sample sequenced in a study of T cells in Graves' hyperthyroidism and ophthalmopathy. The source material, RNA transcripts, was used to amplify TCR beta CDR3 regions. When the TCR CDR3 underwent first-round RT-PCR, the HTBI primer set was used. TCRdb processed the multiplex PCR reads anew with MiXCR; each CDR3 protein has one entry. The table has roughly 500,000 distinct CDR3 sequences, approximately 25% seen once. The sample was blood. These receptors came from a woman younger than 45 with Graves' ophthalmopathy.

The rearrangement joins TRBV12-3 or TRBV12-4 to TRBJ1-5, with D perhaps TRBD1 (5 bases). CDR3 length: 15 residues. V lost 6 bases, J lost 4 bases, and 16 bases lay in between. The CDR3 loop is CASSGAGRLNQPQHF. CDR3 nucleotides: TGTGCCAGCAGCGGGGCCGGGAGGCTGAATCAGCCCCAGCATTTT.

This chain links TRBV20-1 with TRBJ1-5; 8 bases map to TRBD1. CDR3 length: 15 residues. The V gene's germline CDR1 is DFQATT and CDR2 SNEGSKA (reference sequence). After removal of 4 bases from V and 6 bases from J, the junction contained 11 bases not matched to a gene. For the CDR3, the DNA is TGCAGTGCTATAGGGATGACAGGGGACGTTCAGCCCCAGCATTTT. It specifies CSAIGMTGDVQPQHF.

This clonotype occurred many times. V and J are TRBV10-3 and TRBJ1-1; D is perhaps TRBD1 (6 bases). This CDR3 is 13 amino acids long. Germline-derived CDR1 and CDR2 are ENHRY and SYGVKD. V lost 8 bases and J lost 7, with 17 bases in between. In DNA form, the CDR3 reads TGTGCCATCGTCGGACAGCCCGACGGTGAAGCTTTCTTT. It codes for CAIVGQPDGEAFF.

This clonotype was observed at least ten times. CDR3 sequence reads: CASGIAGLSGELFF. DNA of the CDR3: TGTGCCAGCGGAATCGCGGGGCTCTCCGGGGAGCTGTTTTTT. The chain joins TRBV12-3 or TRBV12-4 to TRBJ2-2; D perhaps matches TRBD2 (6 bases). The CDR3 contains 14 residues. V dropped 8 bases and J dropped 6 bases, with 16 bases sitting between them.

This clonotype was observed a handful of times. The chain links TRBV18 to TRBJ1-2, with D perhaps matching TRBD1 (5 bases). The germline CDR1 and CDR2 sequences are KGHSH and LQKENI. The CDR3 extends over 15 amino acids. V lost 2 bases and J 4 bases, leaving 14 bases between the germline ends. CDR3 protein: CASSPNPQGFYGYTF. CDR3 nucleotides: TGTGCCAGCTCACCAAATCCCCAGGGTTTCTATGGCTACACCTTC.

The table lists this clonotype with a few counts. V is TRBV5-1 and J is TRBJ1-2, with TRBD1 matching 8 bases. From germline, CDR1 is SGHRS and CDR2 YFSETQ. The CDR3 length is 16 residues. Losses at the gene ends were 0 bases for V and 9 bases for J; bases not matched to a gene: 13. The CDR3 loop is CASSLESGTGSHSYTF. DNA for the CDR3: TGCGCCAGCAGCTTGGAGTCCGGGACAGGCTCGCATAGCTACACCTTC.

There are many counts of this clonotype. The rearrangement uses TRBV9 and TRBJ2-7; no firm D call. Germline V CDR1 and CDR2: SGDLS, YYNGEE. Trimming removed 0 bases at V and 2 bases at J, with 24 bases between. CDR3 length: 19 amino acids. The CDR3 bases are TGTGCCAGCAGCGTAGAGACACAAGCCGAGACATGCCAGACCTACGAGCAGTACTTC. It specifies CASSVETQAETCQTYEQYF.

This chain joins TRBV20-1 and TRBJ2-7; 9 bases match TRBD2. Germline CDR1 reads DFQATT; CDR2 reads SNEGSKA (reference sequence). J was trimmed by 6 bases and V by 0 bases; bases with no gene match: 9. This CDR3 is 15 amino acids long. The CDR3 reads CSAREPGLASGEQYF. The CDR3 coding sequence is TGCAGTGCTAGAGAGCCGGGACTAGCTTCTGGCGAGCAGTACTTC.

This clonotype was seen once. This chain links TRBV6-1 with TRBJ2-7; D may be TRBD1 (6 bases). Germline CDR1 reads MNHNS; CDR2 reads SASEGT. The V end lost 4 bases, the J end lost 0 bases, and 19 bases lay between the germline ends. CDR3 length: 17 amino acids. The CDR3, as DNA: TGTGCCAGCAGTGGATACCATCCCCGGACAGCCTCCTACGAGCAGTACTTC. Translating it yields CASSGYHPRTASYEQYF.

In this sample, this clonotype turned up many times. J is TRBJ1-3 and V is TRBV7-8, with 7 nucleotides matching TRBD1. Trimming at V came to 2 bases and at J to 3 bases, leaving 7 bases not matched to a gene. The CDR3 totals 16 residues. Germline assignment: CDR1 SGHVS and CDR2 FQNEAQ. The CDR3 protein is CASSLRGAGGGNTIYF. CDR3 DNA: TGTGCCAGCAGCTTACGGGGGGCAGGGGGTGGAAACACCATATATTTT.

The chain employs TRBV2 and TRBJ1-1; the D is unclear. The germline V gene encodes CDR1 SNHLY and CDR2 FYNNEI. The V gene lost 2 bases and the J gene lost 3 bases, with 10 bases spanning the gap. CDR3 length equals 14 residues. CDR3 in DNA: TGTGCCAGCAGTGAACCGCAGTTTGACACTGAAGCTTTCTTT. Residues: CASSEPQFDTEAFF.

This clonotype showed up many times. This chain joins TRBV6-5 and TRBJ1-1; D is perhaps TRBD1 (5 bases). This CDR3 is built from 14 residues. CDR1 MNHEY and CDR2 SVGAGI come from the germline V gene. Trimming left V 4 bases short and J 3 bases short, with 12 bases between. The CDR3 here is CASSWDPTYTEAFF. The DNA of the CDR3 is TGTGCCAGCAGTTGGGACCCGACTTACACTGAAGCTTTCTTT.

There are many counts of this clonotype. The rearrangement joins TRBV6-1 to TRBJ2-7; weak D call: TRBD1 (6 bases). Between the trimmed V and J ends, which lost 5 bases and 2 bases, there was a span of 16 bases. This CDR3 has 15 residues. Germline CDR1 and CDR2: MNHNS and SASEGT. The CDR3 region is CASSRDTGSAYEQYF. In nucleotides, the CDR3 is TGTGCCAGCAGTCGCGACACAGGGTCCGCCTACGAGCAGTACTTC.

The chain links TRBV27 to TRBJ1-6; D unclear. CDR3 length equals 16 residues. Trimming pared 2 bases from V and 4 bases from J, leaving 12 bases between. The germline V gene encodes CDR1 MNHEY and CDR2 SMNVEV (reference sequence). The CDR3 protein is CASSLASPRYNSPLHF. The CDR3 DNA is TGTGCCAGCAGTTTAGCTTCCCCCCGTTATAATTCACCCCTCCACTTT.

In this sample, this clonotype turned up a few times. Since a much larger clone is just one base distant, this may be a read error. The chain joins TRBV4-2 to TRBJ2-7; 9 bases match TRBD1. This CDR3 comprises 15 residues. The V and J ends lost 3 bases and 0 bases, in that order; junction bases with no gene match: 3. Per the germline V gene, CDR1 is LGHNA and CDR2 is YNFKEQ. The CDR3 reads CASSHEDRGSYEQYF. The CDR3, as DNA: TGTGCCAGCAGCCATGAGGACAGGGGCTCCTACGAGCAGTACTTC.

Many counts were recorded for this clonotype. This rearrangement joins TRBV6-5 to TRBJ1-1; no definite D call. The CDR3 extends over 13 amino acids. The V and J ends lost 2 bases and 4 bases respectively, with 8 bases between them. Germline V gene sequence: CDR1 MNHEY, CDR2 SVGAGI. The CDR3 bases are TGTGCCAGCAGTTACGAGAGTGCCACTGAAGCTTTCTTT. This translates into CASSYESATEAFF.

This clonotype appeared many times. V usage is TRBV20-1 and J usage is TRBJ2-4, with D perhaps matching TRBD1 (6 bases). The germline CDR1 and CDR2 sequences are DFQATT and SNEGSKA (reference sequence). V was shortened by 4 bases and J by 8 bases, with 12 bases between the two germline ends. There are 12 residues in the CDR3. The CDR3 region is CSAKTGSDIQYF. CDR3 coding DNA: TGCAGTGCTAAAACAGGGAGCGACATTCAGTACTTC.

This clonotype turned up a few times. J is TRBJ2-7 and V is TRBV27; 9 nucleotides match TRBD2. The germline gives CDR1 MNHEY, CDR2 SMNVEV (reference sequence). Trimming cost V 5 bases and J 2 bases; bases outside gene matches: 19. This CDR3 is built from 19 residues. The CDR3 DNA reads TGTGCCAGCAGTACGTTCCAAAACCAGTTCGCGGGAGGGCCCTACGAGCAGTACTTC. The encoded protein is CASSTFQNQFAGGPYEQYF.